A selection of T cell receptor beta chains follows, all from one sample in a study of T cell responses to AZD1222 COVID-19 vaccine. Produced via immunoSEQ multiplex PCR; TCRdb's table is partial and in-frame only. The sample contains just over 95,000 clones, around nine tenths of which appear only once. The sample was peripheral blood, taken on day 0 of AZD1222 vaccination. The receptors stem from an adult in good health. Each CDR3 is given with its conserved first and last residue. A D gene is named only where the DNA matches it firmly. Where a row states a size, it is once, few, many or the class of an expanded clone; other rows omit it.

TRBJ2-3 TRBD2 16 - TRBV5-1 TGCGCCAGCAGCTTAGCGGGGGGCCTTAGCACAGATACGCAGTATTTT CASSLAGGLSTDTQYF
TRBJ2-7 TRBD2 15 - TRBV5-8 TGTGCCAGCAGCTTAACTGGGACTACCTACTACGAGCAGTACTTC CASSLTGTTYYEQYF
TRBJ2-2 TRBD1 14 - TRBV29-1 TGCAGCGTTGAAGTCCCACAGGGGCCCGGGGAGCTGTTTTTT CSVEVPQGPGELFF
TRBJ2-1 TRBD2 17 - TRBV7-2 TGTGCCAGCAGCTTATTGTTAAAGGGCGGGGGGGTCCATGAGCAGTTCTTC CASSLLLKGGGVHEQFF
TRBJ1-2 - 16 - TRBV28 TGTGCCAGCAGCCCTGGGGGGAGCCTGGCCGTTTTTGGCTACACCTTC CASSPGGSLAVFGYTF
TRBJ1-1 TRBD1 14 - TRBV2 TGTGCCAGTCTGAGGGGGACAGGGTGGACTGAAGCTTTCTTT CASLRGTGWTEAFF
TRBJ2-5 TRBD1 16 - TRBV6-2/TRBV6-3 TGTGCCAGCAGTACTTTAGGACAGGGAAGTGCGGAGACCCAGTACTTC CASSTLGQGSAETQYF
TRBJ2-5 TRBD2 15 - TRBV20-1 TGCAGTGCTAGTCCCTGGACTAGCGTTTCGGAGACCCAGTACTTC CSASPWTSVSETQYF
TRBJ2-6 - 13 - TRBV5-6 TGTGCCAGCCAGGGCTCTGGGGCCAACGTCCTGACTTTC CASQGSGANVLTF
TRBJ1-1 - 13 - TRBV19 TGTGCCAGTAGTATCTTACAGGGAACTGAAGCTTTCTTT CASSILQGTEAFF
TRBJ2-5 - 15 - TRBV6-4 TGTGCCAGCTGCCGCGGGAGACAGGCCGAGGAGACCCAGTACTTC CASCRGRQAEETQYF
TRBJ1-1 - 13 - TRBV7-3 TGTGCCAGCAGCTCGGACAGGAACACTGAAGCTTTCTTT CASSSDRNTEAFF
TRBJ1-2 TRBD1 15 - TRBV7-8 TGTGCCAGCAGCCGAGGGGACAGGAAAAACTATGGCTACACCTTC CASSRGDRKNYGYTF
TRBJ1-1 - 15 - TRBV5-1 TGCGCCAGCAGCCTGGCAGGGGATCTGCTCACTGAAGCTTTCTTT CASSLAGDLLTEAFF
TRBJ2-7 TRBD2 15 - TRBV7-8 TGTGCCAGCAGCCCTTCTAGCGGGGGGGCCCTCGAGCAGTACTTC CASSPSSGGALEQYF
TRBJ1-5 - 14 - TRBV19 TGTGCCAGTAGTAGGAAAGAATACAATCAGCCCCAGCATTTT CASSRKEYNQPQHF
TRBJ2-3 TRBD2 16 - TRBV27 TGTGCCAGCAGTTCCCGCGGGGGGGGCTCTACAGATACGCAGTATTTT CASSSRGGGSTDTQYF
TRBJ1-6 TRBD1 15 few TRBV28 TGTGCCAGCAGTCTCCCCCTCAGGGGGGTTTCACCCCTCCACTTT CASSLPLRGVSPLHF
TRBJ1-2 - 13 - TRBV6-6 TGTGCCAGCACCGACAGGAGTAACTATGGCTACACCTTC CASTDRSNYGYTF
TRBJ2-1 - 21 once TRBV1 TGCACCAGCAGCCAAGAGGCGTTAGCAGGGCGAGGACTAGCGGGGGAAAATGAGCAGTTCTTC CTSSQEALAGRGLAGENEQFF
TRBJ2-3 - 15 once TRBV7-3 TGTGCCAGCAGCTTATGGGGGGCGAGGACAGATACGCAGTATTTT CASSLWGARTDTQYF